This entry lists 5 T cell receptor beta chains sequenced from one sample in a study of blood T cell repertoires in COVID-19. The repertoire was sequenced with immunoSEQ multiplex PCR; TCRdb's copy has only in-frame clones and lacks some. Of 120,000 or so clones in the sample, 80% to 90% were seen once. The source material was peripheral blood. The receptors were sampled from a woman between 45 and 60 years old with active or convalescent COVID-19.

The J gene is TRBJ2-5, the V gene TRBV11-2, with D possibly TRBD2 on 6 matching bases. CDR1 is SGHAT and CDR2 is FQNNGV in the germline V gene. V lost 5 bases and J lost 5, with 18 bases in between. CDR3 length equals 15 residues. The CDR3 protein is CASSPRGPAIETQYF. CDR3 nucleotide sequence: TGTGCCAGCAGCCCGCGGGGCCCGGCCATCGAGACCCAGTACTTC.

This sequence joins TRBV7-9 and TRBJ2-5; D unresolved. The germline CDR1 and CDR2 sequences are SEHNR and FQNEAQ (reference sequence). V was pared by 3 bases and J by 2 bases, with 7 bases between. This CDR3 is 13 amino acids long. CDR3: CASSFLLQETQYF. In DNA form, the CDR3 reads TGTGCCAGCAGCTTCCTACTTCAAGAGACCCAGTACTTC.

This clone was seen a few times. The chain combines TRBV28 with TRBJ2-1, with 11 bases fitting TRBD2. The CDR3 contains 21 residues. Germline CDR1 reads MDHEN; CDR2 reads SYDVKM. With 3 bases clipped from V and 9 bases from J, the junction kept 25 bases outside the gene matches. CDR3 DNA: TGTGCCAGCAGTTTGGAGGGAGAGGGGACACCCTTTAGCGGGAGGGCGAGTGAGCAGTTCTTC. It is translated as CASSLEGEGTPFSGRASEQFF.

The chain employs TRBV3-1 (or the pseudogene TRBV3-2) and TRBJ2-3, with a possible D match to TRBD2 (6 bases). The CDR3 extends over 15 amino acids. The V gene's germline CDR1 is LGHDT and CDR2 YNNKEL (reference sequence). The V end was cut by 4 bases, the J end by 8 bases, with 19 bases between. CDR3: CASSRTDLFGSTQYF. In nucleotides, the CDR3 is TGTGCCAGCAGCCGAACGGACCTTTTCGGGAGTACGCAGTATTTT.

This chain uses TRBV5-1 with TRBJ2-3; TRBD2 matches 7 bases. The junction had 8 bases not matched to a gene; V was cut back by 7 bases and J by 0 bases. In germline, CDR1 is SGHRS, CDR2 YFSETQ. This CDR3 spans 15 amino acids. The CDR3 is CASGRAGVSTDTQYF. As DNA, the CDR3 is TGCGCCAGCGGACGGGCGGGAGTTAGCACAGATACGCAGTATTTT.